This T cell receptor (beta chain) is from a study of cytomegalovirus exposure and HLA in healthy donors. The PCR made use of 60 Vbeta and 13 Jbeta primers. Generated by immunoSEQ multiplex PCR, the TCRdb table keeps only in-frame clones and is missing some. In total, the table holds approximately 190,000 clones. Findings of the study overall: Many donors carried some public TCRs, although rarity characterized most TCR sequences.

Concerning this clone itself: The target antigen is unknown.

The receptor's source is a boy under 18 in good health and CMV-seronegative. The sample consisted of PBMCs.

CDR3 nucleotide sequence: TGTGCCAGCAGCTTAGGGACAGGGGAGGACGAGCAGTACTTC. Translated, it gives CASSLGTGEDEQYF. This chain uses TRBV5-6 with TRBJ2-7; 10 nucleotides match TRBD1. The junction had 4 bases not matched to a gene; V was cut back by 2 bases and J by 5 bases. Germline CDR1 reads SGHDT; CDR2 reads YYEEEE. CDR3 length: 14 amino acids. Full variable domain (outside the CDR3, taken from reference TRBV5-6 and TRBJ2-7): DAGVTQSPTHLIKTRGQQVTLRCSPKSGHDTVSWYQQALGQGPQFIFQYYEEEERQRGNFPDRFSGHQFPNYSSELNVNALLLGDSALYLCASSLGTGEDEQYFGPGTRLTVT.